This T cell receptor (beta chain) was observed in a study of OX40 agonist ivuxolimab in advanced cancers. Study-level results: Antigen targets of the expanded peripheral T cells went undetermined.

About this clone: What it binds is not known.

The CDR3 has 13 amino acids. The ends were cut back, 0 bases at V and 6 bases at J, with 12 bases in the middle. The germline V gene encodes CDR1 SQVTM and CDR2 ANQGSEA. Method: immunoSEQ multiplex PCR; TCRdb's copy keeps in-frame clones and lacks some. The repertoire consists of some 80,000 clones, with around nine tenths occurring once and the leading ten covering 0.38%. This chain links TRBV29-1 with TRBJ2-7, with a weak D call TRBD2 (5 bases). The sequence derives from an adult with an advanced solid tumor such as melanoma, head and neck, liver or kidney cancer. Sequences were derived from CD4+ or CD8+ T cells sorted from blood, sampled in a trial of the OX40 agonist ivuxolimab. Here the CDR3 reads CSVEDIERVEQYF. Here the CDR3 DNA reads TGCAGCGTTGAAGATATCGAGAGGGTCGAGCAGTACTTC.